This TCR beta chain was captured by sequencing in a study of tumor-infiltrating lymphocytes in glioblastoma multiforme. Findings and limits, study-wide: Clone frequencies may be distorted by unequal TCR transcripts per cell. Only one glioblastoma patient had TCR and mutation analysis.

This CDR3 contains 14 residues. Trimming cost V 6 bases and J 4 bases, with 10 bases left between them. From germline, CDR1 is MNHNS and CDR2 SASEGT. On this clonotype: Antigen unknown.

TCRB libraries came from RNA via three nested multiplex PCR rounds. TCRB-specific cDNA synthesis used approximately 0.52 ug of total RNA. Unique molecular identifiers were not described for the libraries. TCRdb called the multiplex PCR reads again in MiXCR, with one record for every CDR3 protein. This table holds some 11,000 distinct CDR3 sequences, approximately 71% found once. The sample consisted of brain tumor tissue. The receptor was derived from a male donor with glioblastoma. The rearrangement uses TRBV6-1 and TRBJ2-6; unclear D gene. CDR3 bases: TGTGCCAGCAGCCCCGCGGCCGGGGCCAACGTCCTGACTTTC. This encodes CASSPAAGANVLTF.